This T cell receptor beta chain was captured by sequencing in a study of blood T cell repertoires in COVID-19 (dated by TCRdb to the early 2020s). About the full investigation: The collaborator samples originated in the United States, Italy and Spain and spanned the acute and convalescent phases of COVID-19. The material from the prospective study consisted of cDNA or gDNA derived from T cells, B-cell-depleted T cells, or PBMCs. Subjects who had been exposed to COVID-19, were actively infected with it, or had recovered from it provided the deeply sampled blood TCRbeta repertoires that made up the dataset. The repertoires were released in a freely available public database meant as a resource for research on the immune response to SARS-CoV-2. Samples came from the ongoing ImmuneRACE study (first 160 participants) plus 1,254 subjects from 6 global collaborators. A de-identified subject ID, COVID-19 status, age in years and sex were almost always included in the sample metadata. Where HLA class I and class II types were available, the types were taken from metadata supplied by the sample provider, not from assay-based typing.

TCRbeta CDR3 regions were amplified from genomic DNA using the immunoSEQ Assay, a bias-controlled multiplex PCR. Regarding the original processing steps: The number of nucleated cells in each sample was estimated from the amplification of reference gene primers within the assay. Sequence reads were collapsed and filtered to measure the absolute abundance of every unique TCRbeta CDR3 rearrangement. Productive Simpson clonality was computed per sample as the square root of Simpson's diversity index over productive rearrangements. The source is immuneACCESS, and TCRdb retained only in-frame sequences with V and J called. Part of the clones is not carried over; for the studies checked, unresolved V genes explain less than half of this, and the remainder is unexplained. V and J calls and clone size come straight from that table; D and trimming were deduced from the DNA. This sample holds fewer than 200,000 clones; over 75% were observed only once. The top ten constitute roughly 1.2% of the sample.

With regard to this clone: The clone's antigen remains unknown. There are no base qualities to consult, and no much larger clone falls within one base.

Another Seattle source contributed samples from volunteer blood donors who had recovered from COVID-19. Each collaborating institution followed its own protocols to collect whole blood in K2EDTA tubes. Collaborator samples were shipped for TCRbeta analysis as frozen whole blood, isolated PBMCs, or DNA extracted from either sample type. V lost 4 bases and J lost 0 bases; the stretch between them is 17 bases long. From the cysteine up to the phenylalanine, the CDR3 has a length of 18 residues. Only the CDR3 DNA is retained, 54 bases long and in frame from the first base. Via the germline V gene, CDR1 is SGHDT and CDR2 YYEEEE. Overall results and qualifications from the work: The amount of clinical and demographic metadata varied by source and participant and was provided uncurated.

The source of this sequence is a man aged 55 to 70 who had recovered from COVID-19. The specimen was peripheral blood. The V and J genes are TRBV5-6 and TRBJ2-6, and perhaps TRBD2 as D gene, on 7 matching bases. The CDR3 protein sequence reads: CASSRMGGGFSGANVLTF. At the DNA level, the sequence is TGTGCCAGCAGCCGGATGGGCGGGGGCTTCTCTGGGGCCAACGTCCTGACTTTC.